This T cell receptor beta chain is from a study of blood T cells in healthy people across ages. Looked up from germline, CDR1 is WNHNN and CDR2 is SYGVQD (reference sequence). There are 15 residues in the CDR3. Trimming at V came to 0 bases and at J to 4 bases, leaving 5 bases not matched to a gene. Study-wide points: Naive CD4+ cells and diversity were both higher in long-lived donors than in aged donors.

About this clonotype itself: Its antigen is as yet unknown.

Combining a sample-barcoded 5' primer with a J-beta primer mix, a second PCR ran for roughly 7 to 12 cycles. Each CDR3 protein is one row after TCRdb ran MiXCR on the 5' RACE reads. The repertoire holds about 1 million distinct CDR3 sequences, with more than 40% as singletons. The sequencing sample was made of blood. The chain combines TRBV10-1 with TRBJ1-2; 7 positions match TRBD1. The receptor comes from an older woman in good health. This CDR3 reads CASSESDRPIYGYTF. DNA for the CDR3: TGCGCCAGCAGTGAGTCGGACAGGCCGATCTATGGCTACACCTTC.